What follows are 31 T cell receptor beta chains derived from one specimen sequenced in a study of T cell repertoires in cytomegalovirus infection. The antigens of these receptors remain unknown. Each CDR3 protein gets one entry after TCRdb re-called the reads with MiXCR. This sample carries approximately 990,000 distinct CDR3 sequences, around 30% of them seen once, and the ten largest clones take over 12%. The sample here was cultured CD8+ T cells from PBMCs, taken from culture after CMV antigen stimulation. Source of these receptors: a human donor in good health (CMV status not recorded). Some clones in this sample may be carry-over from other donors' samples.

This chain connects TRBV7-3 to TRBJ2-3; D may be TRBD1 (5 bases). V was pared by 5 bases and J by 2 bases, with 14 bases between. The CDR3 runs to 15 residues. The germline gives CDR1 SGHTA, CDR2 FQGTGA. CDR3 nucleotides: TGTGCCAGCAGCGCCTTCAGGGCGTCCACAGATACGCAGTATTTT. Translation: CASSAFRASTDTQYF. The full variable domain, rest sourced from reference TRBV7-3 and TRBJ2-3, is GAGVSQTPSNKVTEKGKYVELRCDPISGHTALYWYRQSLGQGPEFLIYFQGTGAADDSGLPNDRFFAVRPEGSVSTLKIQRTERGDSAVYLCASSAFRASTDTQYFGPGTRLTVL.

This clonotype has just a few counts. The CDR3 DNA reads TGTGCCAGCAGCTGGACGGCCGGCAATCAGCCCCAGCATTTT. It yields the protein CASSWTAGNQPQHF. V is TRBV6-1 and J is TRBJ1-5; unclear D gene. CDR3 length: 14 amino acids. Trimming left V 6 bases short and J 2 bases short, with 11 bases between. CDR1 and CDR2 (germline): MNHNS, SASEGT.

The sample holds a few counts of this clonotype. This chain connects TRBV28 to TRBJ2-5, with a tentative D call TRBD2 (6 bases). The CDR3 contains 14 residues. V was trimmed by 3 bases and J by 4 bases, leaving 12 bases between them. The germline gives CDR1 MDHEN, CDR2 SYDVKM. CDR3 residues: CASSLWGVAETQYF. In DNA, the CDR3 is TGTGCCAGCAGTTTGTGGGGGGTTGCAGAGACCCAGTACTTC. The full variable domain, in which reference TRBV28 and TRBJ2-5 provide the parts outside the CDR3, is DVKVTQSSRYLVKRTGEKVFLECVQDMDHENMFWYRQDPGLGLRLIYFSYDVKMKEKGDIPEGYSVSREKKERFSLILESASTNQTSMYLCASSLWGVAETQYFGPGTRLLVL.

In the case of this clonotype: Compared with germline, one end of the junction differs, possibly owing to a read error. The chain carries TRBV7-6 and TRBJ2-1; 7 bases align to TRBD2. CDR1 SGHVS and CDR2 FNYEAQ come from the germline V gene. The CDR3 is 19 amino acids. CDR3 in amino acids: CASSLDPPSRGGRGDEQFF. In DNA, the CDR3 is TGTGCTAGCAGCTTAGACCCCCCTTCGCGGGGAGGGAGAGGGGATGAGCAGTTCTTC. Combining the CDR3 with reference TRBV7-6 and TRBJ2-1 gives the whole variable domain GAGVSQSPRYKVTKRGQDVALRCDPISGHVSLYWYRQALGQGPEFLTYFNYEAQQDKSGLPNDRFSAERPEGSISTLTIQRTEQRDSAMYRCASSLDPPSRGGRGDEQFFGPGTRLTVL.

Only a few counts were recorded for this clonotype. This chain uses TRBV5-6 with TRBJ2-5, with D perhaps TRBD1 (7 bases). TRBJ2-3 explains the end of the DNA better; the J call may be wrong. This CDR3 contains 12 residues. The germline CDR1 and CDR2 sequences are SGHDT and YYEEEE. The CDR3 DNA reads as TGTGCCAGCAGCAGAGGAGGGGGCACGCAGTATTTT. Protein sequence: CASSRGGGTQYF.

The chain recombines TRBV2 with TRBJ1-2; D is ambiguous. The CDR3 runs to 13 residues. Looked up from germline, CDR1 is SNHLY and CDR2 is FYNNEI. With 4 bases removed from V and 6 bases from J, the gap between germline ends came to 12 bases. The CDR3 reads CASSGGGLDGYTF. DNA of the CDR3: TGTGCCAGCAGTGGAGGAGGGTTGGATGGCTACACCTTC.

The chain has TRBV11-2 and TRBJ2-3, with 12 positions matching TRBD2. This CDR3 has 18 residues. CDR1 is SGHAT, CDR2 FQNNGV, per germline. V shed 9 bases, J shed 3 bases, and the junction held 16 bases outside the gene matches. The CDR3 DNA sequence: TGTGCCAGGAGGGGTTGGGGACTAGCGGGTTACAGGACAGATACGCAGTATTTT. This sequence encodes CARRGWGLAGYRTDTQYF.

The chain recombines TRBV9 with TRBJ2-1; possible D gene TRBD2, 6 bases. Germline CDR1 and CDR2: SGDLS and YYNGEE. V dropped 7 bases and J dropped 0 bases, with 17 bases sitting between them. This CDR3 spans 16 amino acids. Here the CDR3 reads CASAEGLPGSYNEQFF. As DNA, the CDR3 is TGTGCCAGCGCCGAGGGACTCCCCGGCTCCTACAATGAGCAGTTCTTC.

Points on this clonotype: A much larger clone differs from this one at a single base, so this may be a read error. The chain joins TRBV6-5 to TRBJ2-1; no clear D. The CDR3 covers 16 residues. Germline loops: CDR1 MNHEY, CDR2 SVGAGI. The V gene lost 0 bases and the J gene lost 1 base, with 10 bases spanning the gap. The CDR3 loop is CASSYSPELSYNEQFF. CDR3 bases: TGTGCCAGCAGTTACTCCCCGGAGTTGTCCTACAATGAGCAGTTCTTC.

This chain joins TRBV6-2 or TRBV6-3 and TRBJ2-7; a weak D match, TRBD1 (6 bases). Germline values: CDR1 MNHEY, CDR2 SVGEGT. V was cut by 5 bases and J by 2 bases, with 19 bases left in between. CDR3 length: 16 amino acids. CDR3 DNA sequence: TGTGCCAGCAGTCAACAAGGGGGATACGGGACCTACGAGCAGTACGTC. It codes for CASSQQGGYGTYEQYV.

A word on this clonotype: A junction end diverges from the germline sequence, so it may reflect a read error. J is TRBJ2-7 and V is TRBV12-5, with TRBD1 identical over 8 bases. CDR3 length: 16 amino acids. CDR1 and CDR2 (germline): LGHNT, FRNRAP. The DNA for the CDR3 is TGTGCTAGTGGGTACCCCCGGGACAGGACTTCCTACGAGCAGAACTTC. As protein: CASGYPRDRTSYEQNF.

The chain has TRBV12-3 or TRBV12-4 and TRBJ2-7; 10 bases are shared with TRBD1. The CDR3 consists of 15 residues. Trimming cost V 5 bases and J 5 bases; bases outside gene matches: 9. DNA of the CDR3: TGTGCCAGCAGTCCCAGGACAGGGGGTCTCCACGAGCAGTACTTC. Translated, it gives CASSPRTGGLHEQYF.

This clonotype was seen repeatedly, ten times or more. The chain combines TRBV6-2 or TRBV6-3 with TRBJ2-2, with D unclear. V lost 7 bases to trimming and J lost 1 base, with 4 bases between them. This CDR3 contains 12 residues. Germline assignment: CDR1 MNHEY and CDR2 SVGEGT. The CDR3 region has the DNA TGTGCCAGCACCCTGAACACCGGGGAGCTGTTTTTT. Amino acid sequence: CASTLNTGELFF.

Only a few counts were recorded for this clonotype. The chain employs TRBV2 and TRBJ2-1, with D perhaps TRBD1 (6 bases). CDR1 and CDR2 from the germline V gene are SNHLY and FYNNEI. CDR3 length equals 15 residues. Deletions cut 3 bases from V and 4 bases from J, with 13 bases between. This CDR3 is CASSDWAGTYNEQFF. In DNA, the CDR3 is TGTGCCAGCAGTGATTGGGCAGGGACATACAATGAGCAGTTCTTC.

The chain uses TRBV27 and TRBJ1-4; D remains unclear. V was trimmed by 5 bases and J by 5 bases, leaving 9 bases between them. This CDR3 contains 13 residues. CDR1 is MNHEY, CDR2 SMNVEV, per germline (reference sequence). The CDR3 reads CASSNSANEKLFF. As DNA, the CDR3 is TGTGCCAGCAGTAACAGCGCAAATGAAAAACTGTTTTTT.

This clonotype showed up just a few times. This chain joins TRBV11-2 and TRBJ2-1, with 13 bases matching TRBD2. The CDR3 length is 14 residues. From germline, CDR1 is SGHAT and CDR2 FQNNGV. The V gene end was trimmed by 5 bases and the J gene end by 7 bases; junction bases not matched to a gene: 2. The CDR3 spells CASSRGLAGNEQFF. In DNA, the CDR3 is TGTGCCAGCAGCCGGGGACTAGCGGGGAATGAGCAGTTCTTC.

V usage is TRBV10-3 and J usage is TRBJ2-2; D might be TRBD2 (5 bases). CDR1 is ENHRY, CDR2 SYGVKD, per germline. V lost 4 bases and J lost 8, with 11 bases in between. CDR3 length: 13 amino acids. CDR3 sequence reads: CAISAGLEGELFF. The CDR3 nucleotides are TGTGCCATCAGTGCCGGACTGGAGGGGGAGCTGTTTTTT.

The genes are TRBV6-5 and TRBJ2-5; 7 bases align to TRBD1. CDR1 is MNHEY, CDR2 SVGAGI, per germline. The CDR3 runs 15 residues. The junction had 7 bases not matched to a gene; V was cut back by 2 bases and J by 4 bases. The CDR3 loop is CASSYVGGQGETQYF. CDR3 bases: TGTGCCAGCAGTTACGTAGGGGGCCAGGGAGAGACCCAGTACTTC.

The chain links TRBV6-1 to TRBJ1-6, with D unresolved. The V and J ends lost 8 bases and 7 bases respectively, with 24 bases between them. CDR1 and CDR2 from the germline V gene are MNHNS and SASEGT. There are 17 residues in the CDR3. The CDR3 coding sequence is TGTGCCAGCTCCGGCCTAATCGGCGGTTTCGACAATTCACCCCTCCACTTT. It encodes CASSGLIGGFDNSPLHF.

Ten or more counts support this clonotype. The CDR3 here is CASSFRGGAYNEQFF. The CDR3 DNA sequence: TGTGCCAGCAGCTTCCGCGGGGGGGCTTACAATGAGCAGTTCTTC. The gene calls are TRBV7-2 and TRBJ2-1; 9 positions agree with TRBD2. Unmatched junction bases numbered 4, after V lost 3 bases and J lost 4 bases. The CDR3 spans 15 residues. Germline-derived CDR1 and CDR2 are SGHTA and FQGNSA.

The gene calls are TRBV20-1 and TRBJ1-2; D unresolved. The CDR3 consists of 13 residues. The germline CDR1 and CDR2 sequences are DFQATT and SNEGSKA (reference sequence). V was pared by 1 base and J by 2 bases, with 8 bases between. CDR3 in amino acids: CSARGVFNYGYTF. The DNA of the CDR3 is TGCAGTGCTAGAGGGGTTTTCAACTATGGCTACACCTTC.

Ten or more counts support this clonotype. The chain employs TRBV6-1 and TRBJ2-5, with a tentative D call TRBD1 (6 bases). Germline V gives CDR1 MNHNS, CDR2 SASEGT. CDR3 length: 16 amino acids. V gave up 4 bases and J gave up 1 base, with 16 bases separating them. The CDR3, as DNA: TGTGCCAGCAGTGTAGGACAGCCTCCTGTCCAAGAGACCCAGTACTTC. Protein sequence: CASSVGQPPVQETQYF.

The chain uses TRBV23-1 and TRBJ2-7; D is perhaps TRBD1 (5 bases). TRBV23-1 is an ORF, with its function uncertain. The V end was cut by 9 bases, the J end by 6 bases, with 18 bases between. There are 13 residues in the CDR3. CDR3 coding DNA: TGCGCCAGGGAACGTCCGTGCAGGGTCGAGCAGTACTTC. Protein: CARERPCRVEQYF.

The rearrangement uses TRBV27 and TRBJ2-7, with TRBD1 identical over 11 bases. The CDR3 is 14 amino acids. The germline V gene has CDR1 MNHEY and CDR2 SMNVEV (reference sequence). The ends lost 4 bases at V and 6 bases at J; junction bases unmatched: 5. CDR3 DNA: TGTGCCAGCAGTTCCGGACAGGGGGCGCGCGAGCAGTACTTC. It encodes CASSSGQGAREQYF.

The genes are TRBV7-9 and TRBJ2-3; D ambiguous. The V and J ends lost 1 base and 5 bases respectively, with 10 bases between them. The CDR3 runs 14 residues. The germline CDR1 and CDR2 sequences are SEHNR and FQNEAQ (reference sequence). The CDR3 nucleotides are TGTGCCAGCAGCTTAGTGGGTACGGAAGATACGCAGTATTTT. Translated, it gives CASSLVGTEDTQYF. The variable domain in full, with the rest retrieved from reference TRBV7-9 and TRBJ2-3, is DTGVSQNPRHKITKRGQNVTFRCDPISEHNRLYWYRQTLGQGPEFLTYFQNEAQLEKSRLLSDRFSAERPKGSFSTLEIQRTEQGDSAMYLCASSLVGTEDTQYFGPGTRLTVL.

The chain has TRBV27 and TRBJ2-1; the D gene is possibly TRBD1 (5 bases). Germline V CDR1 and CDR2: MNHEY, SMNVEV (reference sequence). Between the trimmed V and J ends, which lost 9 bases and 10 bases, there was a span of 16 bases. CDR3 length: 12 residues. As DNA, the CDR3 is TGTGCCAGTGGGGCCTCTGGGTGGGAGCAGTTCTTC. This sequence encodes CASGASGWEQFF.

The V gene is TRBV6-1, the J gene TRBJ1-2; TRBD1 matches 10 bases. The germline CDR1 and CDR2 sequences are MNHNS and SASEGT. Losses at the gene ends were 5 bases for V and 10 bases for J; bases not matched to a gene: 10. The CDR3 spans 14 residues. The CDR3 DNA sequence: TGTGCCAGCAGTTATTACCGGGACAGGGGAGACTACACCTTC. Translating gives CASSYYRDRGDYTF.

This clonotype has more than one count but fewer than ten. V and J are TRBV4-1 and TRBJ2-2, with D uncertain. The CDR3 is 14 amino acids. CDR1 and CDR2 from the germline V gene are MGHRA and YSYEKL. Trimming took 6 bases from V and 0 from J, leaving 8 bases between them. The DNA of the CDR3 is TGCGCCAGCAGGGTCCAATCGAACACCGGGGAGCTGTTTTTT. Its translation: CASRVQSNTGELFF.

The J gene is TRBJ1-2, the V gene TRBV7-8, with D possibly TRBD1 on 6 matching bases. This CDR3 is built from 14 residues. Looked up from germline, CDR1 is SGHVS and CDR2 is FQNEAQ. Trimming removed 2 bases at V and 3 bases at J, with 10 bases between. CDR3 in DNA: TGTGCCAGCAGCTTAACGTACAGGGACTATGGCTACACCTTC. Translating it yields CASSLTYRDYGYTF. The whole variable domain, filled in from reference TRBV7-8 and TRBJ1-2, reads GAGVSQSPRYKVAKRGQDVALRCDPISGHVSLFWYQQALGQGPEFLTYFQNEAQLDKSGLPSDRFFAERPEGSVSTLKIQRTQQEDSAVYLCASSLTYRDYGYTFGSGTRLTVV.

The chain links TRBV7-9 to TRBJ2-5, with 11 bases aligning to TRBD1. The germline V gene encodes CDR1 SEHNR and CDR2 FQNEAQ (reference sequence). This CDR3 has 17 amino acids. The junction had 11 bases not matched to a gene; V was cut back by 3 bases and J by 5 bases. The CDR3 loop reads CASSFPGTGGERETQYF. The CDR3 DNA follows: TGTGCCAGCAGCTTCCCCGGGACAGGGGGGGAAAGGGAGACCCAGTACTTC.

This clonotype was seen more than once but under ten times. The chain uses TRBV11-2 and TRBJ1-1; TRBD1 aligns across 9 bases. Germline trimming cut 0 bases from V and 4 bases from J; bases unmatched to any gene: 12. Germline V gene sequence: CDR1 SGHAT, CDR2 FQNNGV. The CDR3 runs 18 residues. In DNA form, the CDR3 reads TGTGCCAGCAGCTTAGATCCGGGACAGGGAATCATTGGCACTGAAGCTTTCTTT. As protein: CASSLDPGQGIIGTEAFF.